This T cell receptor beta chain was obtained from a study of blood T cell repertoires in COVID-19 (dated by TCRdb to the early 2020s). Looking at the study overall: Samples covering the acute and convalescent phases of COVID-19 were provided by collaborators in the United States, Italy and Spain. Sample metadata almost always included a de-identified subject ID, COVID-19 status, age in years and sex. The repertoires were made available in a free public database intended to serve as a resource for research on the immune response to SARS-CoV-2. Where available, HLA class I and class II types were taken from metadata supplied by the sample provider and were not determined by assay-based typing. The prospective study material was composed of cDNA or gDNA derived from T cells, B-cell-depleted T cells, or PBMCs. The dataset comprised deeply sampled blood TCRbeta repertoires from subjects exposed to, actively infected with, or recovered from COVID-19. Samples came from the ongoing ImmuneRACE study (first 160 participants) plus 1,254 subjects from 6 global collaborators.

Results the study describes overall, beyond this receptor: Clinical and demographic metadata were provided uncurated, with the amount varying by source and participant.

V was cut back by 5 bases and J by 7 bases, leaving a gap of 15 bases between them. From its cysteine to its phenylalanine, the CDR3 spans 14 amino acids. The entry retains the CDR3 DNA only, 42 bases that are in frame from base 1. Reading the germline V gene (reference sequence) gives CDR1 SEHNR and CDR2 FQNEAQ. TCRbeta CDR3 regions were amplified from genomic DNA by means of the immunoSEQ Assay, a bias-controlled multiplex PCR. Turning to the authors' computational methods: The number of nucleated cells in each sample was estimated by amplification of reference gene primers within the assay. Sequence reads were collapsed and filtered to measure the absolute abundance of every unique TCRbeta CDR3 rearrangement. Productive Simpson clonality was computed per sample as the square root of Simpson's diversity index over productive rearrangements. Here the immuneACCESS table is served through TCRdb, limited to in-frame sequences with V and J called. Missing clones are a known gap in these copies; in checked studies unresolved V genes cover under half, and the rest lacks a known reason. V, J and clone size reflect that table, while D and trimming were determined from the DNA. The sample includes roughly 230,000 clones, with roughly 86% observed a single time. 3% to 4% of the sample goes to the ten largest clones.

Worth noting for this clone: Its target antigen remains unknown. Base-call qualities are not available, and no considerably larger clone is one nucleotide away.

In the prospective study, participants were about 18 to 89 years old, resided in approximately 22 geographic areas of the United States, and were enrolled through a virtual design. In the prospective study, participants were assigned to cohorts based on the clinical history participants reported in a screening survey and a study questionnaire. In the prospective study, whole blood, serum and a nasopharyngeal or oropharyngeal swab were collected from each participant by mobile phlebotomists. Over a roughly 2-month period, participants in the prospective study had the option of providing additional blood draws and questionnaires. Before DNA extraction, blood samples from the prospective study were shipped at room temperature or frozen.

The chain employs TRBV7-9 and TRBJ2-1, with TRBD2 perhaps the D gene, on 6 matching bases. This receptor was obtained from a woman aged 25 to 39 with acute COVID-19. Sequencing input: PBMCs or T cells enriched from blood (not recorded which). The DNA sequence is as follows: TGTGCCAGCAGCGGTGGGGGGAGGAGGAATGAGCAGTTCTTC. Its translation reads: CASSGGGRRNEQFF.